This is a list of T cell receptor beta chains from one sample in a study of blood T cell repertoires in COVID-19. TCRdb keeps only in-frame clones here, not all; method: immunoSEQ multiplex PCR. Here the sample spans hundreds of thousands of clones, about 90% being singletons. The specimen was peripheral blood. These receptors came from a man between 60 and 75 years old with COVID-19, enrolled during active disease. Each CDR3 is given with its conserved first and last residue. The D gene is left open where the match is weak. Part of the rows lack a size; the others show once, few, many or a class for expanded clones.

j_call,v_call,d_call,clone_size,cdr3_aa,cdr3_nt
TRBJ2-1,TRBV4-2,TRBD2,-,CASSQDLRGGSNNEQFF,TGTGCCAGCAGCCAAGACCTCCGGGGGGGCTCTAACAATGAGCAGTTCTTC
TRBJ2-7,TRBV27,TRBD2,-,CASSPWGLAGTARWYEQYF,TGTGCCAGCAGTCCATGGGGACTAGCGGGGACGGCGAGGTGGTACGAGCAGTACTTC
TRBJ2-7,TRBV6-2/TRBV6-3,-,-,CASSFSTGRAYEQYF,TGTGCCAGCAGTTTCTCCACAGGGAGAGCCTACGAGCAGTACTTC
TRBJ1-1,TRBV19,-,-,CASSIDPPSRSEAFF,TGTGCCAGTAGTATAGACCCTCCTTCCAGATCTGAAGCTTTCTTT
TRBJ2-4,TRBV18,-,-,CASRQGGSGKNIQYF,TGTGCCAGCCGGCAGGGGGGATCGGGCAAAAACATTCAGTACTTC
TRBJ2-1,TRBV27,-,-,CASSLDSSYNEQFF,TGTGCCAGCAGTTTAGACAGCTCCTACAATGAGCAGTTCTTC
TRBJ2-3,TRBV5-8,TRBD2,once,CASSSSGGWTDTQYF,TGTGCCAGCAGCTCTAGCGGGGGGTGGACAGATACGCAGTATTTT
TRBJ1-3,TRBV2,-,few,CASSSTVYSGNTIYF,TGTGCCAGCAGCTCGACTGTATATTCTGGAAACACCATATATTTT
TRBJ2-2,TRBV7-3,-,-,CASSPNQVGELFF,TGTGCCAGCAGCCCTAACCAGGTCGGGGAGCTGTTTTTT
TRBJ1-1,TRBV5-4,-,-,CASSTPGQGGTEAFF,TGTGCCAGCAGCACTCCAGGGCAGGGAGGGACTGAAGCTTTCTTT
TRBJ2-7,TRBV2,-,-,CASRKDSSYEQYF,TGTGCCAGCAGAAAGGACTCGTCCTACGAGCAGTACTTC
TRBJ2-1,TRBV5-1,-,-,CASSLSGDTYNEQFF,TGCGCCAGCAGCTTATCGGGGGATACCTACAATGAGCAGTTCTTC
TRBJ1-1,TRBV4-1,TRBD1,-,CASSQGSTRGTTEAFF,TGCGCCAGCAGCCAAGGTTCTACCAGGGGGACGACTGAAGCTTTCTTT
TRBJ2-5,TRBV19,TRBD2,-,CASSAGTTFGMETQYF,TGTGCCAGTAGTGCCGGGACTACTTTCGGTATGGAGACCCAGTACTTC
TRBJ2-3,TRBV9,TRBD2,-,CASSPEIGGGTRADTQYF,TGTGCCAGCAGCCCAGAGATTGGGGGCGGGACTAGGGCAGATACGCAGTATTTT
TRBJ1-1,TRBV10-1,-,-,CASSDGQTNTEAFF,TGCGCCAGCAGTGACGGACAGACGAACACTGAAGCTTTCTTT
TRBJ1-2,TRBV11-3,TRBD1,-,CASSFAAGGGYTF,TGTGCCAGCAGCTTCGCGGCAGGGGGCGGCTACACCTTC
TRBJ2-6,TRBV19,TRBD1,-,CASSIASGTASSGANVLTF,TGTGCCAGTAGTATAGCATCCGGGACAGCCTCCTCTGGGGCCAACGTCCTGACTTTC
TRBJ2-2,TRBV6-4,TRBD1,-,CASSEQGTHPGELFF,TGTGCCAGCAGTGAACAGGGGACCCACCCCGGGGAGCTGTTTTTT
TRBJ1-2,TRBV10-3,TRBD1,-,CAISEHDRGDRGYTF,TGTGCCATCAGTGAGCATGACAGGGGTGACCGTGGCTACACCTTC
TRBJ2-3,TRBV4-1,TRBD2,-,CASSQGRGADTQYF,TGCGCCAGCAGCCAAGGGCGGGGGGCAGATACGCAGTATTTT
TRBJ1-5,TRBV5-1,TRBD1,-,CASSPSPTGQINQPQHF,TGCGCCAGCAGCCCCTCCCCCACGGGACAGATAAATCAGCCCCAGCATTTT
TRBJ1-2,TRBV6-2/TRBV6-3,-,-,CASSYLTANYGYTF,TGTGCCAGCAGTTACCTGACAGCTAACTATGGCTACACCTTC
TRBJ2-5,TRBV5-4,TRBD2,-,CASSRTSGGAKETQYF,TGTGCCAGCAGCCGGACTAGCGGGGGGGCAAAAGAGACCCAGTACTTC
TRBJ2-1,TRBV10-1,TRBD1,-,CASSEYRGRNEQFF,TGCGCCAGCAGTGAATACAGGGGTCGGAATGAGCAGTTCTTC
TRBJ1-1,TRBV5-4,-,-,CASSVIMNTEAFF,TGTGCCAGCAGCGTCATCATGAACACTGAAGCTTTCTTT
TRBJ2-7,TRBV6-5,-,-,CASSYEGSGEQYF,TGTGCCAGCAGTTACGAGGGATCGGGCGAGCAGTACTTC
TRBJ2-5,TRBV5-5,-,many,CASSPRDFGETQYF,TGTGCCAGCAGCCCCCGGGACTTCGGCGAGACCCAGTACTTC
TRBJ1-5,TRBV29-1,-,-,CSVEDPPRPQHF,TGCAGCGTTGAAGATCCCCCCCGGCCCCAGCATTTT
TRBJ1-2,TRBV7-2,TRBD1,-,CASSPGQGTYGYTF,TGTGCCAGCAGCCCAGGACAGGGGACGTATGGCTACACCTTC
TRBJ1-2,TRBV29-1,-,-,CSVERRGGDYGYTF,TGCAGCGTTGAAAGGCGCGGGGGGGACTATGGCTACACCTTC
TRBJ1-5,TRBV19,TRBD1,-,CATGTGQGLYQPQHF,TGTGCCACTGGGACGGGACAGGGGTTATATCAGCCCCAGCATTTT
TRBJ2-3,TRBV5-4,TRBD2,-,CASRPSGGFTDTQYF,TGTGCCAGCAGACCATCGGGGGGATTCACAGATACGCAGTATTTT
TRBJ1-4,TRBV27,TRBD1,-,CASSTGGGEKLFF,TGTGCCAGCAGTACAGGGGGGGGTGAAAAACTGTTTTTT
TRBJ2-3,TRBV2,-,-,CASSVLDTQYF,TGTGCCAGCAGTGTATTGGATACGCAGTATTTT
TRBJ1-6,TRBV30,TRBD1,-,CAWRITGGNSPLHF,TGTGCCTGGAGGATAACAGGGGGCAATTCACCCCTCCACTTT
TRBJ1-5,TRBV28,-,-,CASSLGTWWGNQPQHF,TGTGCCAGCAGTTTAGGGACTTGGTGGGGCAATCAGCCCCAGCATTTT
TRBJ2-7,TRBV28,TRBD1,-,CASSPGGTGGREQYF,TGTGCCAGCAGTCCCGGGGGGACAGGGGGTCGGGAGCAGTACTTC
TRBJ1-5,TRBV21-1,-,-,CAIKSTTKRSSNQPQHF,TGTGCCATTAAGAGCACGACTAAGAGGAGTAGCAATCAGCCCCAGCATTTT
TRBJ2-2,TRBV4-2,-,-,CASSQDLGRINTGELFF,TGTGCCAGCAGCCAAGATTTGGGCAGGATTAACACCGGGGAGCTGTTTTTT
TRBJ2-7,TRBV29-1,TRBD1,-,CSVAGTAVGEQYF,TGCAGCGTGGCCGGGACAGCAGTTGGCGAGCAGTACTTC
TRBJ1-2,TRBV3-1/TRBV3-2,-,-,CATSQGARDYGYTF,TGTGCCACTTCTCAAGGGGCCAGGGACTATGGCTACACCTTC
TRBJ2-3,TRBV10-3,-,once,CAISSSGTLGTDTQYF,TGTGCCATCAGTTCTTCTGGGACATTAGGCACAGATACGCAGTATTTT
TRBJ2-2,TRBV25-1,-,-,CASSAPNGELFF,TGTGCCAGCAGTGCCCCTAACGGGGAGCTGTTTTTT
TRBJ2-7,TRBV7-2,TRBD2,few,CASSLGASGIYEQYF,TGTGCCAGCAGCTTAGGGGCTAGCGGGATCTACGAGCAGTACTTC
TRBJ1-1,TRBV4-2,TRBD1,-,CASSQRDRLTEAFF,TGTGCCAGCAGCCAAAGGGACAGACTCACTGAAGCTTTCTTT
TRBJ1-2,TRBV2,-,-,CASRAQGIYGYTF,TGTGCCAGCAGGGCCCAGGGGATCTATGGCTACACCTTC
TRBJ2-7,TRBV18,-,-,CASSLSSYEQYF,TGTGCCAGCTCCCTGAGCTCCTACGAGCAGTACTTC
TRBJ1-6,TRBV18,-,-,CASSPPAGYSNSPLHF,TGTGCCAGCTCACCACCCGCAGGGTACAGTAATTCACCCCTCCACTTT
TRBJ2-7,TRBV6-5,-,-,CASSYSKRVYEQYF,TGTGCCAGCAGTTACTCGAAACGGGTCTACGAGCAGTACTTC
TRBJ1-5,TRBV18,-,-,CASSPGGTGINQPQHF,TGTGCCAGCTCACCGGGAGGGACGGGGATTAATCAGCCCCAGCATTTT
TRBJ1-4,TRBV4-2,TRBD1,-,CASSQQGGTNEKLFF,TGTGCCAGCAGCCAACAGGGGGGAACTAATGAAAAACTGTTTTTT
TRBJ2-7,TRBV13,TRBD2,-,CASSSLRLAGGQYEQYF,TGTGCCAGCAGCTCACTTAGACTAGCGGGGGGTCAATACGAGCAGTACTTC
TRBJ2-5,TRBV2,TRBD2,once,CASKRRGVRETQYF,TGTGCCAGCAAGCGGCGGGGGGTCCGGGAGACCCAGTACTTC
TRBJ1-2,TRBV5-4,TRBD1,-,CASSLGQGGMDYGYTF,TGTGCCAGCAGCCTGGGACAGGGAGGAATGGACTATGGCTACACCTTC
TRBJ2-2,TRBV7-9,-,-,CASSFYYDRDTGELFF,TGTGCCAGCAGCTTTTACTATGACAGAGACACCGGGGAGCTGTTTTTT
TRBJ1-4,TRBV9,TRBD1,-,CASSTGTGAPGEKLFF,TGTGCCAGCAGCACAGGAACAGGGGCCCCTGGTGAAAAACTGTTTTTT
TRBJ1-2,TRBV3-1/TRBV3-2,-,-,CASRGNQYGYTF,TGTGCCAGCCGCGGCAATCAATATGGCTACACCTTC